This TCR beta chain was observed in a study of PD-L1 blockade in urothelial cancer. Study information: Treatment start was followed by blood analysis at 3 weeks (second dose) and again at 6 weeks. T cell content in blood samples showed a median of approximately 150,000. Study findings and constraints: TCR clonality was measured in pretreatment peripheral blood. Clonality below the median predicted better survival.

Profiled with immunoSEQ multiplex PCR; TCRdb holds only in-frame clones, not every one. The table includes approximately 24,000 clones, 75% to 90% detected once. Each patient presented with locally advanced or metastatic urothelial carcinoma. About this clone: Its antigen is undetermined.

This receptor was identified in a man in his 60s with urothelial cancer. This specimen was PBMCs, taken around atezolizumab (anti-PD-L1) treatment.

CDR3 DNA: TGTGCCAGCAGAGGTGGACAGGGCACCGGGGAGCTGTTTTTT. It codes for CASRGGQGTGELFF. The V call is TRBV7-9, the J call TRBJ2-2, with 8 bases that match TRBD1. V lost 6 bases, J lost 4 bases, and 4 bases stayed unmatched. In germline, CDR1 is SEHNR, CDR2 FQNEAQ (reference sequence). This CDR3 is 14 amino acids long.